This entry describes one T cell receptor (beta chain). The sample contains more than one DNA sequence encoding this CDR3. This sample was included in a study of control samples from healthy donors and cancer patients. This CDR3 region has 13 residues. Between the trimmed V and J ends, which lost 2 bases and 1 base, there was a span of 5 bases. Germline assignment: CDR1 KGHSH and CDR2 LQKENI. Sequencing used immunoSEQ multiplex PCR; TCRdb keeps in-frame clones, though not all of them. The sample gives 180,000 or so clones, about nine tenths of which show up once; 1.5% is in the top ten. The receptor was isolated from a woman under 40 in good health. The rearrangement links TRBV18 to TRBJ2-5, with D perhaps assigned TRBD1 or TRBD2 (5 bases each). The sequenced material came from blood. This chain's CDR3 is CASSPGGQETQYF. The DNA of the CDR3 is TGTGCCAGCTCACCAGGGGGCCAAGAGACCCAGTACTTC.